Presented here are 3 T cell receptor beta chains from one specimen sequenced in a study of molecular identifiers for immune sequencing clone quantification. One entry per CDR3 protein results from TCRdb running MiXCR on the PCR reads. The table has approximately 590,000 distinct CDR3 sequences, about 25% seen once. Material for sequencing was naive CD8+ T cells from blood, with Jurkat cell RNA spiked in. Subset denoted: FACS-sorted CD8+CD4-CCR7+CD45RA+ naive T cells. All receptors derive from a human donor in good health. Some libraries in this study had Jurkat cell RNA spiked in.

CDR3 DNA: TGTGCCAGCAGTGATCGGACTAGCGCCACGACTTACGAGCAGTACTTC. Its translation is CASSDRTSATTYEQYF. This rearrangement joins TRBV27 to TRBJ2-7; TRBD2 matches 9 bases. The V and J ends lost 5 bases and 4 bases, in that order; junction bases with no gene match: 12. This CDR3 contains 16 residues. Germline CDR1 and CDR2: MNHEY and SMNVEV (reference sequence).

This clonotype has a handful of counts. This chain uses TRBV27 with TRBJ1-4; 8 positions agree with TRBD1. Germline assignment: CDR1 MNHEY and CDR2 SMNVEV (reference sequence). After removal of 2 bases from V and 3 bases from J, the junction contained 5 bases not matched to a gene. The CDR3 has 16 residues. The DNA of the CDR3 is TGTGCCAGCAGTTTAAGCCAGGGGGCAGCTAATGAAAAACTGTTTTTT. The encoded protein is CASSLSQGAANEKLFF. The whole variable domain, filled in from reference TRBV27 and TRBJ1-4, reads EAQVTQNPRYLITVTGKKLTVTCSQNMNHEYMSWYRQDPGLGLRQIYYSMNVEVTDKGDVPEGYKVSRKEKRNFPLILESPSPNQTSLYFCASSLSQGAANEKLFFGSGTQLSVL.

This clonotype was counted many times. The chain combines TRBV30 with TRBJ2-2; D might be TRBD1 (5 bases). The V end was cut by 2 bases, the J end by 6 bases, with 10 bases between. The CDR3 contains 13 residues. Germline values: CDR1 GTSNPN, CDR2 SVGIG (reference sequence). The DNA of the CDR3 is TGTGCCTGGAGTATAGGGGTCCCCGGGGAGCTGTTTTTT. Amino acid sequence: CAWSIGVPGELFF.